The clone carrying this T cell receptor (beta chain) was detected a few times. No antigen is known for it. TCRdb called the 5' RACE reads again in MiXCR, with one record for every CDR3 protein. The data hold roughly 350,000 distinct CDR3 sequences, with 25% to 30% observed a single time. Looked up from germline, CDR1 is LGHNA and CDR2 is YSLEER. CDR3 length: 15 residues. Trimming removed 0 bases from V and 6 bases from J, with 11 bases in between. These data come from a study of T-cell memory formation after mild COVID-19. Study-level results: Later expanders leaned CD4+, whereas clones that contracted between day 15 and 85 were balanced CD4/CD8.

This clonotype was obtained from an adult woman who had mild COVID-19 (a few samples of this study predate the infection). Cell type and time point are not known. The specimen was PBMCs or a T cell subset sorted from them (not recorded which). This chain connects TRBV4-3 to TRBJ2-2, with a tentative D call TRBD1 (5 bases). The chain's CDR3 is CASSQEVGRPGELFF. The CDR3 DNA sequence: TGCGCCAGCAGCCAAGAAGTGGGGCGACCCGGGGAGCTGTTTTTT.